This T cell receptor (beta chain) originates from a study of T cells after yellow fever vaccination. Findings of the study overall: The secondary T-cell response peaked on day 5, not day 15, but was weaker.

Per the germline V gene, CDR1 is LNHDA and CDR2 is SQIVND (reference sequence). This CDR3 spans 10 amino acids. Trimming left V 11 bases short and J 6 bases short, with 9 bases between. As for this clonotype: Antigen: not known.

TCRdb reprocessed the 5' RACE reads with MiXCR, giving one entry per CDR3 protein. The repertoire holds under 550,000 distinct CDR3 sequences, with 21% as singletons. This receptor was obtained from a man between 18 and 35 years old who received the YFV17D yellow fever vaccine. Sequenced material: PBMCs, taken 20 to 25 days after the first yellow fever vaccination. The rearrangement uses TRBV19 and TRBJ2-3, with a tentative D call TRBD2 (7 bases). CDR3 amino acids: CAAGADTQYF. Written as DNA, the CDR3 is TGTGCCGCGGGGGCGGATACGCAGTATTTT.